This TCR beta chain stems from a study of cytomegalovirus exposure and HLA in healthy donors. The PCR was carried out with 60 Vbeta primers and 13 Jbeta primers. Profiled with immunoSEQ multiplex PCR; TCRdb holds only in-frame clones, not every one. The sample lists around 110,000 clones; approximately 80% were seen once. Germline V gives CDR1 GTSNPN, CDR2 SVGIG (reference sequence). This CDR3 is 13 amino acids long. V was pared by 4 bases and J by 8 bases, with 9 bases of the junction left unmatched. The TCR comes from a man under 40 in good health and CMV-seropositive. This chain links TRBV30 with TRBJ1-2; 8 bases align to TRBD1. Sequences were obtained from PBMCs. The chain's CDR3 is CAWTPTGARGYTF. In DNA form, the CDR3 reads TGTGCCTGGACCCCGACAGGGGCGCGCGGCTACACCTTC.